These 29 T cell receptor beta chains were all obtained from the same sample, sequenced in a study of T cell changes during pregnancy in multiple sclerosis. Assay: immunoSEQ multiplex PCR; the TCRdb copy retains only in-frame clones and omits some. The sample has around 44,000 clones; roughly 87% are singletons. The material was CD8+ T cells from peripheral blood mononuclear cells, obtained in the first trimester of pregnancy. The receptors were gathered from a female donor with multiple sclerosis, enrolled in a pregnancy study.

V is TRBV27 and J is TRBJ2-1, with D tentatively TRBD2 (6 bases). V was clipped by 5 bases and J by 5 bases, with 10 bases between them. The length of the CDR3 is 13 residues. Germline CDR1 is MNHEY and CDR2 is SMNVEV (reference sequence). The CDR3 loop is CASSPGTHNEQFF. The DNA of the CDR3 is TGTGCCAGCAGTCCCGGGACTCACAATGAGCAGTTCTTC.

This clone was detected once. The chain uses TRBV4-3 and TRBJ2-2, with D maybe TRBD1 (8 bases). Germline CDR1 and CDR2: LGHNA and YSLEER. Trimming took 0 bases from V and 6 from J, leaving 11 bases between them. There are 15 residues in the CDR3. Here the CDR3 DNA reads TGCGCCAGCAGCCAAGAAACAGGGGGGGCCGGGGAGCTGTTTTTT. As protein: CASSQETGGAGELFF.

The V gene is TRBV7-9, the J gene TRBJ1-1; tentative D call: TRBD1 (6 bases). There are 14 residues in the CDR3. V was cut by 3 bases and J by 3 bases, with 11 bases left in between. The germline V gene encodes CDR1 SEHNR and CDR2 FQNEAQ (reference sequence). The CDR3 DNA reads TGTGCCAGCAGCTTCTTAGGGGGAGACACTGAAGCTTTCTTT. As protein: CASSFLGGDTEAFF.

The chain has TRBV5-1 and TRBJ2-3; 9 nucleotides align to TRBD2. CDR3 length: 16 residues. Losses at the gene ends were 4 bases for V and 6 bases for J; bases not matched to a gene: 12. Germline CDR1 is SGHRS and CDR2 is YFSETQ. In DNA form, the CDR3 reads TGCGCCAGCAGCCGTCTCGCGGGAGGGCCGGCGGATACGCAGTATTTT. This codes for CASSRLAGGPADTQYF. Using reference TRBV5-1 and TRBJ2-3 for the parts outside the CDR3, the full variable domain is KAGVTQTPRYLIKTRGQQVTLSCSPISGHRSVSWYQQTPGQGLQFLFEYFSETQRNKGNFPGRFSGRQFSNSRSEMNVSTLELGDSALYLCASSRLAGGPADTQYFGPGTRLTVL.

The rearrangement links TRBV5-4 to TRBJ2-1; no clear D. Trimming removed 6 bases from V and 4 bases from J, with 11 bases in between. The CDR3 is made up of 13 amino acids. Germline V CDR1 and CDR2: SGHNT, YYREEE (reference sequence). The CDR3 nucleotides read TGTGCCAGCAATGCTGAAGCGTACAATGAGCAGTTCTTC. Protein sequence: CASNAEAYNEQFF. Drawing the rest from reference TRBV5-4 and TRBJ2-1, the complete variable domain is ETGVTQSPTHLIKTRGQQVTLRCSSQSGHNTVSWYQQALGQGPQFIFQYYREEENGRGNFPPRFSGLQFPNYSSELNVNALELDDSALYLCASNAEAYNEQFFGPGTRLTVL.

This chain connects TRBV7-8 to TRBJ2-7; possibly TRBD2 for D (6 bases). Germline assignment: CDR1 SGHVS and CDR2 FQNEAQ. The CDR3 sequence is 15 residues long. Trimming shortened V by 0 bases and J by 1 base, and 10 bases separated the two germline ends. The CDR3 region is CASSLAAGGSYEQYF. The CDR3 DNA follows: TGTGCCAGCAGCTTAGCGGCAGGAGGGTCCTACGAGCAGTACTTC.

The V gene is TRBV7-9, the J gene TRBJ1-2; 10 bases agree with TRBD1. CDR1 is SEHNR and CDR2 is FQNEAQ in the germline V gene (reference sequence). The CDR3 contains 18 residues. With 4 bases clipped from V and 7 bases from J, the junction kept 18 bases outside the gene matches. The CDR3 coding sequence is TGTGCCAGCAGCTCAGGTCCGGGACAGGGGTCACTATTCGGTGGCTACACCTTC. The encoded protein is CASSSGPGQGSLFGGYTF. Full variable domain (rest looked up from reference TRBV7-9 and TRBJ1-2): DTGVSQNPRHKITKRGQNVTFRCDPISEHNRLYWYRQTLGQGPEFLTYFQNEAQLEKSRLLSDRFSAERPKGSFSTLEIQRTEQGDSAMYLCASSSGPGQGSLFGGYTFGSGTRLTVV.

This clone was recorded only once. This chain links TRBV19 with TRBJ1-1, with 8 bases aligning to TRBD1. Germline CDR1 and CDR2: LNHDA and SQIVND (reference sequence). The CDR3 runs to 14 residues. V trimming: 6 bases; J trimming: 8 bases; junction bases outside the gene matches: 11. CDR3 DNA: TGTGCCAGTAGGCCCGGGACAGGCATGGGCGAAGCTTTCTTT. It encodes CASRPGTGMGEAFF. The full variable domain, completed using reference TRBV19 and TRBJ1-1, is DGGITQSPKYLFRKEGQNVTLSCEQNLNHDAMYWYRQDPGQGLRLIYYSQIVNDFQKGDIAEGYSVSREKKESFPLTVTSAQKNPTAFYLCASRPGTGMGEAFFGQGTRLTVV.

The chain employs TRBV27 and TRBJ2-6; 8 positions agree with TRBD1. After removal of 3 bases from V and 0 bases from J, the junction contained 13 bases not matched to a gene. This CDR3 contains 20 residues. Germline loops: CDR1 MNHEY, CDR2 SMNVEV (reference sequence). The CDR3 region is CASSLGPWTGHYSGANVLTF. CDR3 DNA sequence: TGTGCCAGCAGTTTGGGCCCCTGGACAGGGCACTACTCTGGGGCCAACGTCCTGACTTTC.

A single count supports this clone. The chain uses TRBV2 and TRBJ1-3; D perhaps matches TRBD1 (5 bases). V was cut by 2 bases and J by 4 bases, with 21 bases left in between. This CDR3 comprises 18 residues. Germline V lookup: CDR1 SNHLY, CDR2 FYNNEI. Here the CDR3 reads CASSERGGALIPGNTIYF. DNA of the CDR3: TGTGCCAGCAGTGAAAGGGGAGGCGCACTCATCCCCGGAAACACCATATATTTT. The full variable domain, with the rest looked up from reference TRBV2 and TRBJ1-3, is EPEVTQTPSHQVTQMGQEVILRCVPISNHLYFYWYRQILGQKVEFLVSFYNNEISEKSEIFDDQFSVERPDGSNFTLKIRSTKLEDSAMYFCASSERGGALIPGNTIYFGEGSWLTVV.

The V call is TRBV19, the J call TRBJ2-1; 9 bases align to TRBD2. V shed 6 bases and J 8 bases; nucleotides not matched to a gene: 5. This CDR3 has 13 amino acids. In germline, CDR1 is LNHDA, CDR2 SQIVND (reference sequence). CDR3 in amino acids: CASRAGGIDEQFF. The CDR3 DNA is TGTGCCAGTAGGGCGGGAGGGATCGATGAGCAGTTCTTC.

This CDR3 reads CASSSEPGGLGTEAFF. Here the CDR3 DNA reads TGTGCCAGCAGCAGCGAACCAGGGGGCCTGGGCACTGAAGCTTTCTTT. This chain links TRBV7-8 with TRBJ1-1; 8 nucleotides match TRBD1. Germline CDR1 is SGHVS and CDR2 is FQNEAQ. The CDR3 has 16 residues. The ends lost 5 bases at V and 4 bases at J; junction bases unmatched: 12. The entire variable domain, with the rest obtained from reference TRBV7-8 and TRBJ1-1, is as follows: GAGVSQSPRYKVAKRGQDVALRCDPISGHVSLFWYQQALGQGPEFLTYFQNEAQLDKSGLPSDRFFAERPEGSVSTLKIQRTQQEDSAVYLCASSSEPGGLGTEAFFGQGTRLTVV.

The gene calls are TRBV9 and TRBJ1-1; tentatively, D is TRBD1 (6 bases). This CDR3 region has 21 residues. Germline V gene sequence: CDR1 SGDLS, CDR2 YYNGEE. Trimming took 2 bases from V and 3 from J, leaving 32 bases between them. The CDR3 reads CASSVTPLGSRDTGGYTEAFF. The CDR3 DNA reads as TGTGCCAGCAGCGTCACCCCCCTTGGCTCTCGGGACACGGGGGGGTACACTGAAGCTTTCTTT.

The rearrangement joins TRBV6-6 to TRBJ2-5; TRBD2 matches 8 bases. The germline CDR1 and CDR2 sequences are MNHNY and SVGAGI (reference sequence). This CDR3 region has 16 residues. V shed 0 bases and J 2 bases; nucleotides not matched to a gene: 5. CDR3 bases: TGTGCCAGCAGTTACTCGAACGCGGGGGGACAAGAGACCCAGTACTTC. Translated, it gives CASSYSNAGGQETQYF.

The chain combines TRBV13 with TRBJ1-1; D may be TRBD1 (5 bases). The V gene's germline CDR1 is PRHDT and CDR2 FYEKMQ (reference sequence). This CDR3 spans 16 amino acids. V shed 5 bases and J shed 0 bases, with 16 bases lying between them. The CDR3 spells CASSPKGRNLNTEAFF. The CDR3 DNA follows: TGTGCCAGCAGCCCCAAGGGGCGAAATTTGAACACTGAAGCTTTCTTT.

The CDR3 region is CASSYSGEISNVLTF. CDR3 bases: TGTGCCAGCAGTTACTCAGGGGAAATCAGCAACGTCCTGACTTTC. This chain connects TRBV6-5 to TRBJ2-6; D may be TRBD1 (5 bases). Germline V lookup: CDR1 MNHEY, CDR2 SVGAGI. The CDR3 loop spans 15 amino acids. Deletions cut 0 bases from V and 9 bases from J, with 12 bases between.

The rearrangement uses TRBV19 and TRBJ1-2; D gene unclear. Germline assignment: CDR1 LNHDA and CDR2 SQIVND (reference sequence). The CDR3 is 10 amino acids. V lost 10 bases and J 7 bases, leaving 10 bases between the germline ends. CDR3 residues: CATSSFGYTF. CDR3 bases: TGTGCCACAAGCTCTTTTGGCTACACCTTC.

This clone was observed many times. The chain couples TRBV30 to TRBJ2-1, with 11 bases that match TRBD2. The CDR3 is 16 amino acids. Per the germline V gene, CDR1 is GTSNPN and CDR2 is SVGIG (reference sequence). Trimming removed 1 base from V and 4 bases from J; junction bases left unmatched: 6. The CDR3 bases are TGTGCCTGGAGTGAGGGGACTAGCGGAATTTACAATGAGCAGTTCTTC. Amino acids: CAWSEGTSGIYNEQFF.

DNA of the CDR3: TGTGCCACAAAGGGGATCCAGCCAGATACGCAGTATTTT. This translates into CATKGIQPDTQYF. The J gene is TRBJ2-3, the V gene TRBV19; weak D call: TRBD1 (5 bases). Germline V lookup: CDR1 LNHDA, CDR2 SQIVND (reference sequence). Trimming shortened V by 10 bases and J by 4 bases, and 15 bases separated the two germline ends. The CDR3 totals 13 residues.

CDR3 protein: CASSDSGRGGYGYTF. CDR3 sequence (DNA): TGTGCCAGCAGTGACTCGGGAAGGGGAGGCTATGGCTACACCTTC. The V gene is TRBV6-4, the J gene TRBJ1-2; a possible D gene is TRBD1 (5 bases). In germline, CDR1 is MRHNA, CDR2 SNTAGT. Deletions cut 0 bases from V and 4 bases from J, with 12 bases between. The CDR3 sequence is 15 residues long.

The chain recombines TRBV6-6 with TRBJ2-2, with TRBD1 matching 7 bases. The CDR3 extends over 15 amino acids. From germline, CDR1 is MNHNY and CDR2 SVGAGI (reference sequence). V trimming: 5 bases; J trimming: 1 base; junction bases outside the gene matches: 4. CDR3 region: CASSPTGRNTGELFF. The DNA for the CDR3 is TGTGCCAGCAGTCCGACAGGGAGGAACACCGGGGAGCTGTTTTTT.

This clone appeared a few times. The V gene is TRBV6-5, the J gene TRBJ1-1; D is undetermined. Trimming took 4 bases from V and 1 from J, leaving 7 bases between them. The CDR3 is 13 residues long. The germline V gene has CDR1 MNHEY and CDR2 SVGAGI. The CDR3 DNA sequence: TGTGCCAGCAGTTTGGAGGAGAACACTGAAGCTTTCTTT. Its translation: CASSLEENTEAFF.

The rearrangement uses TRBV28 and TRBJ1-5, with a tentative D call TRBD1 (6 bases). The CDR3 length is 16 residues. V lost 2 bases and J 4 bases, leaving 15 bases between the germline ends. CDR1 and CDR2 from the germline V gene are MDHEN and SYDVKM. DNA for the CDR3: TGTGCCAGCAGTTTACCGGACAGAGTAGAAAATCAGCCCCAGCATTTT. This gives the protein CASSLPDRVENQPQHF. The full variable domain, with the rest looked up from reference TRBV28 and TRBJ1-5, is DVKVTQSSRYLVKRTGEKVFLECVQDMDHENMFWYRQDPGLGLRLIYFSYDVKMKEKGDIPEGYSVSREKKERFSLILESASTNQTSMYLCASSLPDRVENQPQHFGDGTRLSIL.

V and J are TRBV19 and TRBJ2-1; 11 bases are a match to TRBD2. The CDR3 consists of 15 residues. The germline gives CDR1 LNHDA, CDR2 SQIVND (reference sequence). With 6 bases clipped from V and 6 bases from J, the junction kept 7 bases outside the gene matches. CDR3 region: CASSLTSGSFNEQFF. The CDR3 DNA is TGTGCCAGTAGCTTAACTAGCGGGAGTTTCAATGAGCAGTTCTTC. The variable domain in full, with the rest retrieved from reference TRBV19 and TRBJ2-1, is DGGITQSPKYLFRKEGQNVTLSCEQNLNHDAMYWYRQDPGQGLRLIYYSQIVNDFQKGDIAEGYSVSREKKESFPLTVTSAQKNPTAFYLCASSLTSGSFNEQFFGPGTRLTVL.

The V call is TRBV10-3, the J call TRBJ2-7; the D gene is possibly TRBD2 (5 bases). CDR1 and CDR2 (germline): ENHRY, SYGVKD. The length of the CDR3 is 12 residues. V was clipped by 5 bases and J by 5 bases, with 10 bases between them. CDR3 region: CAISPLENEQYF. The CDR3 DNA reads as TGTGCCATCAGTCCACTAGAAAACGAGCAGTACTTC.

This chain links TRBV27 with TRBJ2-1; weak D call: TRBD1 (5 bases). CDR1 and CDR2 (germline): MNHEY, SMNVEV (reference sequence). The germline V and J ends were trimmed by 0 bases and 6 bases, with 9 bases remaining between them. The CDR3 is 14 residues long. The DNA of the CDR3 is TGTGCCAGCAGTTTATCGGTCCAGGGCAATGAGCAGTTCTTC. Translation gives CASSLSVQGNEQFF.

The V call is TRBV7-9, the J call TRBJ2-5, with 14 bases lining up with TRBD2. The CDR3 covers 17 residues. The V and J ends lost 8 bases and 2 bases, in that order; junction bases with no gene match: 10. Germline V lookup: CDR1 SEHNR, CDR2 FQNEAQ (reference sequence). In DNA, the CDR3 is TGTGCCAGCCAAGCCTTTGGACTAGCGGGAGGACAAGAGACCCAGTACTTC. Translated: CASQAFGLAGGQETQYF.

The genes are TRBV6-1 and TRBJ2-2; D is unresolved. This CDR3 spans 14 amino acids. Germline CDR1 reads MNHNS; CDR2 reads SASEGT. Trimming removed 2 bases at V and 3 bases at J, with 7 bases between. The CDR3 is CASSERIDTGELFF. The CDR3 region has the DNA TGTGCCAGCAGTGAACGCATAGACACCGGGGAGCTGTTTTTT.

Sample share makes this clone medium-sized. V gene TRBV11-2 combines with J gene TRBJ1-1; 7 nucleotides agree with TRBD1. The germline gives CDR1 SGHAT, CDR2 FQNNGV. J lost 6 bases, V lost 5 bases, and 12 bases had no gene match. This CDR3 comprises 15 residues. The CDR3 nucleotides are TGTGCCAGCAGCCCTTTGACAGGGTTGGAGGCTGAAGCTTTCTTT. Its protein product is CASSPLTGLEAEAFF.